This T cell receptor beta chain was captured by sequencing in a study of blood T cell repertoires in COVID-19. Study information: Collection of acute and convalescent COVID-19 samples took place in the United States, Italy and Spain.

This clone was seen once. CDR3 length equals 16 residues. CDR1 and CDR2 (germline): LNHDA, SQIVND (reference sequence). V was pared by 0 bases and J by 3 bases, with 12 bases between. Clones were read by immunoSEQ multiplex PCR, and TCRdb kept only the in-frame ones, dropping some. In the table there are some 51,000 clones, around nine tenths of which are singletons. The sample taken for sequencing was peripheral blood. The sequence was obtained from a human donor with active COVID-19. The donor label of this sample is uncertain. This chain connects TRBV19 to TRBJ2-1, with unresolved D. The CDR3: CASSIDSGTFYNEQFF. CDR3 bases: TGTGCCAGTAGTATAGATTCGGGTACCTTCTACAATGAGCAGTTCTTC. Drawing the rest from reference TRBV19 and TRBJ2-1, the complete variable domain is DGGITQSPKYLFRKEGQNVTLSCEQNLNHDAMYWYRQDPGQGLRLIYYSQIVNDFQKGDIAEGYSVSREKKESFPLTVTSAQKNPTAFYLCASSIDSGTFYNEQFFGPGTRLTVL.